This is a list of T cell receptor beta chains from one sample in a study of blood T cell repertoires in COVID-19. Measured with immunoSEQ multiplex PCR; TCRdb has only the in-frame clones, and not every one. The sample records approximately 91,000 clones, around 80% being singletons. The sequenced material came from peripheral blood. These receptors all stem from a human donor in a cohort sampled during active COVID-19. The CDR3 runs from the conserved cysteine through the conserved F or W. The order of the fields is clone size, J gene, V gene, D gene, CDR3 protein, CDR3 DNA. D genes are given only for firm matches. Expanded clones get a size class; other rows say once, few or many, or leave the size out.

clone_size: NA; j_call: TRBJ1-5; v_call: TRBV30; d_call: NA; cdr3_aa: CAWSVNSNQPQHF; cdr3_nt: TGTGCCTGGAGTGTTAATAGCAATCAGCCCCAGCATTTT
clone_size: NA; j_call: TRBJ2-7; v_call: TRBV7-9; d_call: NA; cdr3_aa: CASSGSSGTTSEQYF; cdr3_nt: TGTGCCAGCAGCGGGAGCTCCGGGACAACCTCCGAGCAGTACTTC
clone_size: NA; j_call: TRBJ2-7; v_call: TRBV4-1; d_call: TRBD2; cdr3_aa: CASSLEPGLAGLSSYEQYF; cdr3_nt: TGCGCCAGCAGCCTGGAACCGGGACTAGCGGGCCTTAGCTCCTACGAGCAGTACTTC
clone_size: NA; j_call: TRBJ2-5; v_call: TRBV7-9; d_call: TRBD1; cdr3_aa: CASSPQTGRTQYF; cdr3_nt: TGTGCCAGCAGCCCCCAGACAGGGAGGACCCAGTACTTC
clone_size: NA; j_call: TRBJ1-5; v_call: TRBV6-6; d_call: TRBD1; cdr3_aa: CASSRRRDSSNQPQHF; cdr3_nt: TGTGCCAGCAGTCGACGCCGGGACAGCTCCAATCAGCCCCAGCATTTT
clone_size: once; j_call: TRBJ1-1; v_call: TRBV24-1; d_call: NA; cdr3_aa: CATSDFSDSEAFF; cdr3_nt: TGTGCCACCAGTGATTTCTCGGACAGTGAAGCTTTCTTT
clone_size: NA; j_call: TRBJ1-1; v_call: TRBV12-3/TRBV12-4; d_call: NA; cdr3_aa: CASSKPSEAFF; cdr3_nt: TGTGCCAGCAGTAAGCCCTCCGAAGCTTTCTTT
clone_size: NA; j_call: TRBJ2-7; v_call: TRBV5-1; d_call: TRBD1; cdr3_aa: CASSSLGQGEYEQYF; cdr3_nt: TGCGCCAGCAGCTCTCTGGGACAGGGAGAGTACGAGCAGTACTTC
clone_size: NA; j_call: TRBJ1-1; v_call: TRBV19; d_call: TRBD1; cdr3_aa: CASGRDRGKGEAFF; cdr3_nt: TGTGCCAGCGGACGGGACAGAGGGAAGGGGGAAGCTTTCTTT
clone_size: few; j_call: TRBJ1-2; v_call: TRBV28; d_call: NA; cdr3_aa: CASSLGFPYGYTF; cdr3_nt: TGTGCCAGCAGTTTAGGCTTCCCCTATGGCTACACCTTC
clone_size: NA; j_call: TRBJ2-1; v_call: TRBV5-1; d_call: TRBD2; cdr3_aa: CASSLGLLKGDEQFF; cdr3_nt: TGCGCCAGCAGCCTGGGACTACTCAAAGGTGATGAGCAGTTCTTC
clone_size: once; j_call: TRBJ1-6; v_call: TRBV27; d_call: NA; cdr3_aa: CASSLSSPGGNGDSPLHF; cdr3_nt: TGTGCCAGCAGTTTATCCTCCCCGGGGGGGAACGGAGATTCACCCCTCCACTTT
clone_size: NA; j_call: TRBJ2-1; v_call: TRBV14; d_call: NA; cdr3_aa: CASSQQTYNEQFF; cdr3_nt: TGTGCCAGCAGCCAACAAACCTACAATGAGCAGTTCTTC
clone_size: once; j_call: TRBJ1-2; v_call: TRBV24-1; d_call: NA; cdr3_aa: CATSAGSGVGGYTF; cdr3_nt: TGTGCCACCAGTGCTGGATCCGGGGTCGGAGGCTACACCTTC
clone_size: NA; j_call: TRBJ1-3; v_call: TRBV7-9; d_call: TRBD1; cdr3_aa: CASSHRDRQRGNTIYF; cdr3_nt: TGTGCCAGCAGCCATCGGGACAGACAACGGGGAAACACCATATATTTT
clone_size: once; j_call: TRBJ2-7; v_call: TRBV29-1; d_call: TRBD2; cdr3_aa: CSVGAGGSSYEQYF; cdr3_nt: TGCAGCGTTGGAGCGGGAGGGAGCTCCTACGAGCAGTACTTC
clone_size: NA; j_call: TRBJ2-1; v_call: TRBV15; d_call: TRBD2; cdr3_aa: CATSRGTSGNYNEQFF; cdr3_nt: TGTGCCACCAGCAGGGGGACTAGCGGGAACTACAATGAGCAGTTCTTC
clone_size: NA; j_call: TRBJ2-1; v_call: TRBV7-8; d_call: TRBD1; cdr3_aa: CASSATGSSYNEQFF; cdr3_nt: TGTGCCAGCAGCGCGACAGGGAGCTCCTACAATGAGCAGTTCTTC
clone_size: many; j_call: TRBJ1-3; v_call: TRBV6-5; d_call: NA; cdr3_aa: CASSYFEASSGNTIYF; cdr3_nt: TGTGCCAGCAGTTACTTTGAAGCGAGCTCTGGAAACACCATATATTTT
clone_size: once; j_call: TRBJ2-1; v_call: TRBV5-1; d_call: TRBD2; cdr3_aa: CASSFAVAGGPGNEQFF; cdr3_nt: TGCGCCAGCAGTTTTGCGGTAGCGGGGGGCCCGGGTAATGAGCAGTTCTTC
clone_size: NA; j_call: TRBJ2-7; v_call: TRBV4-2; d_call: TRBD2; cdr3_aa: CASSQVGLAGSYEQYF; cdr3_nt: TGTGCCAGCAGCCAAGTCGGACTAGCGGGGTCCTACGAGCAGTACTTC
clone_size: NA; j_call: TRBJ2-7; v_call: TRBV3-1/TRBV3-2; d_call: TRBD1; cdr3_aa: CASSPPPRDRPQSEQYF; cdr3_nt: TGTGCCAGCAGCCCACCCCCGCGGGACAGGCCCCAGTCGGAGCAGTACTTC
clone_size: NA; j_call: TRBJ2-1; v_call: TRBV19; d_call: TRBD2; cdr3_aa: CASSIRGAGNNEQFF; cdr3_nt: TGTGCCAGTAGTATCCGGGGAGCGGGGAATAATGAGCAGTTCTTC
clone_size: once; j_call: TRBJ2-5; v_call: TRBV7-2; d_call: NA; cdr3_aa: CASSLALIGRQKTQYF; cdr3_nt: TGTGCCAGCAGCTTAGCCTTGATCGGGAGACAAAAGACCCAGTACTTC
clone_size: NA; j_call: TRBJ1-2; v_call: TRBV10-3; d_call: NA; cdr3_aa: CATYYRDGGYTF; cdr3_nt: TGTGCCACATACTACAGGGATGGCGGCTACACCTTC
clone_size: once; j_call: TRBJ2-1; v_call: TRBV4-1; d_call: TRBD2; cdr3_aa: CASSWVLAGGDEQFF; cdr3_nt: TGCGCCAGCAGCTGGGTCCTAGCGGGAGGGGATGAGCAGTTCTTC